The 22 T cell receptor beta chains given below trace back to one sample, sequenced in a study of T cell responses to AZD1222 COVID-19 vaccine. The method was immunoSEQ multiplex PCR; TCRdb's version includes in-frame clones alone and lacks a portion of them. The table includes roughly 130,000 clones, approximately 85% detected once. The sequences come from peripheral blood, collected on day 0 of MenACWY control vaccination. The receptors originated from an adult in good health.

The CDR3 DNA follows: TGTGCCAGCAGTACTAGCAATCAGCCCCAGCATTTT. Translated: CASSTSNQPQHF. V is TRBV12-3 or TRBV12-4 and J is TRBJ1-5; D is undetermined. With 5 bases removed from V and 0 bases from J, the gap between germline ends came to 2 bases. This CDR3 is 12 amino acids long.

The genes are TRBV5-6 and TRBJ1-4, with D possibly being TRBD1 (6 bases). The V and J ends lost 4 bases and 4 bases respectively, with 11 bases between them. There are 14 residues in the CDR3. The V gene's germline CDR1 is SGHDT and CDR2 YYEEEE. The CDR3 here is CASSQDRSNEKLFF. The CDR3 DNA is TGTGCCAGCAGCCAGGACAGAAGTAATGAAAAACTGTTTTTT.

V usage is TRBV5-1 and J usage is TRBJ1-1; D call uncertain. Trimming stripped 0 bases from V and 3 bases from J, with 9 bases between. CDR1 and CDR2 (germline): SGHRS, YFSETQ. This CDR3 has 14 amino acids. The CDR3 DNA is TGCGCCAGCAGCTTGGTCGCATCGGACACTGAAGCTTTCTTT. It codes for CASSLVASDTEAFF.

The V and J genes are TRBV28 and TRBJ2-7; 8 bases map to TRBD2. CDR1 and CDR2 (germline): MDHEN, SYDVKM. The CDR3 spans 15 residues. V was pared by 7 bases and J by 2 bases, with 10 bases of the junction left unmatched. The CDR3 sequence is CASTLLIGRAYEQYF. The DNA for the CDR3 is TGTGCCAGCACCCTTCTTATCGGGAGGGCCTACGAGCAGTACTTC.

The chain employs TRBV11-2 and TRBJ2-7; a weak D match, TRBD2 (5 bases). Trimming stripped 3 bases from V and 5 bases from J, with 17 bases between. The CDR3 has 15 residues. Looked up from germline, CDR1 is SGHAT and CDR2 is FQNNGV. CDR3 coding DNA: TGTGCCAGCAGCTTGGTGGTAGGGTGGCGGGACGAGCAGTACTTC. Translation gives CASSLVVGWRDEQYF.

V is TRBV6-4 and J is TRBJ1-4; no clear D gene. CDR1 is MRHNA and CDR2 is SNTAGT in the germline V gene. Between the trimmed V and J ends, which lost 8 bases and 5 bases, there was a span of 9 bases. The length of the CDR3 is 12 residues. DNA for the CDR3: TGTGCCAGCCGGCTGGGGAATGAAAAACTGTTTTTT. Translation: CASRLGNEKLFF.

This sequence joins TRBV19 and TRBJ1-5; D unresolved. The CDR3 runs to 17 residues. Trimming pared 5 bases from V and 4 bases from J, leaving 21 bases between. CDR1 is LNHDA, CDR2 SQIVND, per germline (reference sequence). The CDR3, as DNA: TGTGCCAGTAGTCCTTTCCGGGTAAGGAACGAGAATCAGCCCCAGCATTTT. Protein sequence: CASSPFRVRNENQPQHF.

V and J are TRBV15 and TRBJ2-7; tentative D call: TRBD1 (6 bases). The CDR3 contains 14 residues. CDR1 and CDR2 (germline): LNHNV, YYDKDF (reference sequence). Trimming removed 1 base from V and 5 bases from J, with 12 bases in between. CDR3 sequence: CATSRGQVVDEQYF. The DNA of the CDR3 is TGTGCCACCAGCAGAGGACAGGTTGTGGACGAGCAGTACTTC.

This clone was found a few times. The rearrangement links TRBV7-3 to TRBJ1-1; 7 bases map to TRBD1. The J segment lost 4 bases and the V segment lost 6 bases, leaving 5 bases of the junction unmatched. The germline V gene encodes CDR1 SGHTA and CDR2 FQGTGA. This CDR3 comprises 13 residues. CDR3 in amino acids: CASSLDRATEAFF. The CDR3 DNA sequence: TGTGCCAGCAGTCTCGACAGGGCCACTGAAGCTTTCTTT.

The chain links TRBV16 to TRBJ2-2, with D hard to call. V lost 0 bases and J 6 bases, leaving 5 bases between the germline ends. CDR3 length: 13 amino acids. The V gene's germline CDR1 is KGHSY and CDR2 FQNENV. CDR3 protein: CASSQSVPGELFF. The CDR3 bases are TGTGCCAGCAGCCAATCGGTACCCGGGGAGCTGTTTTTT.

The J gene is TRBJ2-5, the V gene TRBV9; the match to TRBD2 covers 14 bases. This CDR3 has 15 amino acids. Losses at the gene ends were 4 bases for V and 5 bases for J; bases not matched to a gene: 4. Germline V CDR1 and CDR2: SGDLS, YYNGEE. The DNA for the CDR3 is TGTGCCAGCAGCCCGGGACTAGCGGGAGAGGAGACCCAGTACTTC. Translation: CASSPGLAGEETQYF.

This clone was observed once. The chain links TRBV27 to TRBJ1-2; a weak D match, TRBD1 (6 bases). The germline gives CDR1 MNHEY, CDR2 SMNVEV (reference sequence). The CDR3 covers 13 residues. V was trimmed by 5 bases and J by 8 bases, leaving 15 bases between them. The CDR3 loop is CASSTGIPSGYTF. The CDR3 bases are TGTGCCAGCAGTACAGGGATCCCAAGCGGCTACACCTTC.

This chain links TRBV30 with TRBJ1-5, with D unresolved. Trimming removed 5 bases at V and 4 bases at J, with 12 bases between. CDR1 is GTSNPN, CDR2 SVGIG, per germline (reference sequence). The CDR3 contains 13 residues. CDR3 residues: CAWAPGDNQPQHF. The CDR3 nucleotides read TGTGCCTGGGCGCCGGGCGATAATCAGCCCCAGCATTTT.

The rearrangement links TRBV18 to TRBJ1-4, with 8 bases fitting TRBD1. Losses at the gene ends were 6 bases for V and 7 bases for J; bases not matched to a gene: 7. Germline V lookup: CDR1 KGHSH, CDR2 LQKENI. CDR3 length: 14 amino acids. The CDR3 DNA follows: TGTGCCAGCTCGTCCAGGGGGCGCGGTGAAAAACTGTTTTTT. Translating it yields CASSSRGRGEKLFF.

CDR3 bases: TGTGCCACCAGCAGGTGGATGGGACGGAGTCTAGCCAAAAACATTCAGTACTTC. Encoded protein: CATSRWMGRSLAKNIQYF. The rearrangement joins TRBV15 to TRBJ2-4; D could derive from TRBD1 or TRBD2 (5 bases each). There are 18 residues in the CDR3. V gave up 3 bases and J gave up 0 bases, with 18 bases separating them. The germline CDR1 and CDR2 sequences are LNHNV and YYDKDF (reference sequence).

The chain couples TRBV2 to TRBJ1-4, with 10 bases fitting TRBD1. CDR1 is SNHLY, CDR2 FYNNEI, per germline. The CDR3 sequence is 15 residues long. Trimming took 7 bases from V and 7 from J; bases not matched to a gene: 9. CDR3: CASKHRDRGSEKLFF. In DNA form, the CDR3 reads TGTGCCAGCAAACACCGGGACAGGGGTAGTGAAAAACTGTTTTTT. The whole variable domain, filled in from reference TRBV2 and TRBJ1-4, reads EPEVTQTPSHQVTQMGQEVILRCVPISNHLYFYWYRQILGQKVEFLVSFYNNEISEKSEIFDDQFSVERPDGSNFTLKIRSTKLEDSAMYFCASKHRDRGSEKLFFGSGTQLSVL.

J is TRBJ2-1 and V is TRBV10-2, with TRBD2 identical over 14 bases. V lost 6 bases and J lost 6; bases outside the gene matches: 4. This CDR3 contains 15 residues. Germline values: CDR1 WSHSY, CDR2 SAAADI. This CDR3 reads CASRTGLAGVNEQFF. CDR3 nucleotides: TGCGCCAGCAGGACGGGACTAGCGGGAGTCAATGAGCAGTTCTTC.

The rearrangement joins TRBV19 to TRBJ2-7, with 7 nucleotides matching TRBD1. The CDR3 loop spans 14 amino acids. Germline CDR1 and CDR2: LNHDA and SQIVND (reference sequence). J was trimmed by 2 bases and V by 3 bases; bases with no gene match: 4. The CDR3: CASSMTGTTYEQYF. CDR3 sequence (DNA): TGTGCCAGTAGTATGACAGGGACCACCTACGAGCAGTACTTC. Variable domain in full (rest from reference TRBV19 and TRBJ2-7): DGGITQSPKYLFRKEGQNVTLSCEQNLNHDAMYWYRQDPGQGLRLIYYSQIVNDFQKGDIAEGYSVSREKKESFPLTVTSAQKNPTAFYLCASSMTGTTYEQYFGPGTRLTVT.

This chain connects TRBV3-1 (or the pseudogene TRBV3-2) to TRBJ2-7, with a tentative D call TRBD2 (6 bases). Germline CDR1 LGHDT, CDR2 YNNKEL (reference sequence). V dropped 1 base and J dropped 2 bases, with 9 bases sitting between them. This CDR3 is 14 amino acids long. The CDR3 DNA follows: TGTGCCAGCAGCCAAGTGGCTAGCGCCTACGAGCAGTACTTC. Protein product: CASSQVASAYEQYF.

The genes are TRBV10-1 and TRBJ1-2; D ambiguous. Germline V gene lookup returns CDR1 WNHNN and CDR2 SYGVQD (reference sequence). Trimming stripped 6 bases from V and 2 bases from J, with 10 bases between. This CDR3 contains 13 residues. The CDR3 coding sequence is TGCGCCAGCAGCCGGTCGCAAAACTATGGCTACACCTTC. Its protein is CASSRSQNYGYTF.

The chain uses TRBV30 and TRBJ1-5; 8 bases agree with TRBD1. The CDR3 sequence is 15 residues long. Germline values: CDR1 GTSNPN, CDR2 SVGIG (reference sequence). With 2 bases clipped from V and 7 bases from J, the junction kept 10 bases outside the gene matches. This chain's CDR3 is CAWSYPGQVIQPQHF. CDR3 nucleotide sequence: TGTGCCTGGAGTTATCCGGGACAGGTTATACAGCCCCAGCATTTT.

The rearrangement links TRBV5-4 to TRBJ2-7; TRBD1 might be the D (6 bases). The CDR3 is made up of 15 amino acids. V shed 2 bases and J shed 7 bases, with 19 bases lying between them. From germline, CDR1 is SGHNT and CDR2 YYREEE (reference sequence). For the CDR3, the DNA is TGTGCCAGCAGCTTCGGGGCAGGGGCTTCGCGAGAGCAGTACTTC. It encodes CASSFGAGASREQYF.